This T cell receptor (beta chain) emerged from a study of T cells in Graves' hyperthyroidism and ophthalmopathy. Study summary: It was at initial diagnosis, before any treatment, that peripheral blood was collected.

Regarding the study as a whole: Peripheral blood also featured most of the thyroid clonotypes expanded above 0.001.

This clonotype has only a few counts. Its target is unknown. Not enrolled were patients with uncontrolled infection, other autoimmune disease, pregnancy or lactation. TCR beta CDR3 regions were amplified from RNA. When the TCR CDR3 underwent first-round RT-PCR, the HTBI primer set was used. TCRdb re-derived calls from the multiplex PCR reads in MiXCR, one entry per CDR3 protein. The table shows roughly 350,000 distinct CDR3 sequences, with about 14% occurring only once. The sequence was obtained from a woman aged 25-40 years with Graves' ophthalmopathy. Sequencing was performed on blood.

This chain's CDR3 is CASSLVGDSYQETQYF. CDR3 sequence (DNA): TGTGCCAGCAGCTTAGTGGGGGACAGCTACCAAGAGACCCAGTACTTC. The chain employs TRBV7-2 and TRBJ2-5; 7 positions agree with TRBD1. The V segment lost 1 base and the J segment 0 bases; nucleotides outside the gene matches: 5. The CDR3 consists of 16 residues. Germline CDR1 is SGHTA and CDR2 is FQGNSA.